This T cell receptor (beta chain) was retrieved from a study of blood T cell repertoires in COVID-19. For the study at large: Collection of acute and convalescent COVID-19 samples took place in the United States, Italy and Spain. PBMCs, B-cell-depleted T cells, or T cells provided the cDNA or gDNA that made up the material.

Generated by immunoSEQ multiplex PCR, the TCRdb table keeps only in-frame clones and is missing some. The sample records some 250,000 clones, 80% to 90% being singletons. Sequencing input: peripheral blood. The TCR comes from a woman in her thirties with COVID-19, enrolled during active disease.

The CDR3 DNA is TGCGCCAGCAGTTCGAGTTGGGCAGCCGAGCAGTACTTC. It specifies CASSSSWAAEQYF. This chain joins TRBV10-1 and TRBJ2-7; D is uncertain. Germline V gene lookup returns CDR1 WNHNN and CDR2 SYGVQD (reference sequence). This CDR3 comprises 13 residues. The V end lost 5 bases, the J end lost 6 bases, and 14 bases lay between the germline ends.